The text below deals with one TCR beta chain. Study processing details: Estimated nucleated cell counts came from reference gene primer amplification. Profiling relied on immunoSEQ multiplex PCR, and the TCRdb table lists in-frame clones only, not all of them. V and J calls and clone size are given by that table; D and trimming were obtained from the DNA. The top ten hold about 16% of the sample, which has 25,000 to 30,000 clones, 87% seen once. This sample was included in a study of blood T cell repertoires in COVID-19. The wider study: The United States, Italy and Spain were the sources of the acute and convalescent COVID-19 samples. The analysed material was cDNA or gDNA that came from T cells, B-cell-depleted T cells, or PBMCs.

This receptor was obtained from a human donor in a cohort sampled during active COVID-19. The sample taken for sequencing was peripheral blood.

The CDR3 is CASSLTSGRTYEQYF. In DNA, the CDR3 is TGTGCCAGCAGCTTAACTAGCGGCAGGACCTACGAGCAGTACTTC. V and J are TRBV7-2 and TRBJ2-7; 8 bases are a match to TRBD2. Per the germline V gene, CDR1 is SGHTA and CDR2 is FQGNSA. The CDR3 contains 15 residues. The V segment lost 2 bases and the J segment 2 bases; nucleotides outside the gene matches: 5.